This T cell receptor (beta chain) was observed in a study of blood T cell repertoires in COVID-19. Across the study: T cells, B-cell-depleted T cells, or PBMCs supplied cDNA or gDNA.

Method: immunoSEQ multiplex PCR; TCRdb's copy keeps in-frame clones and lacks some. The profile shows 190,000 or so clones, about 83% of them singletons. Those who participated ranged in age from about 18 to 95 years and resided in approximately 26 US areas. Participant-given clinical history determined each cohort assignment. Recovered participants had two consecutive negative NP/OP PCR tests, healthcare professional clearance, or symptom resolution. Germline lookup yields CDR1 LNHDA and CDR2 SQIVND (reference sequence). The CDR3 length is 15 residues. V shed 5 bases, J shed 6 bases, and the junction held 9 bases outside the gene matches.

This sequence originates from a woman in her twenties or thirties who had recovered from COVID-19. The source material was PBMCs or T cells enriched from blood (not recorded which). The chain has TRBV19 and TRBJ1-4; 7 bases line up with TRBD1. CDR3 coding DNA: TGTGCCAGTAGTGTCTCGGGACAGCCTTATGAAAAACTGTTTTTT. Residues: CASSVSGQPYEKLFF.